This T cell receptor beta chain stems from a study of T-cell reconstitution after alpha-beta-depleted transplantation in children. Overall study results and limits: Newly produced T cells mostly accounted for T-cell counts and diversity one year post-transplant. Expanded graft clones, several hundred of them, were reportedly the source of alpha-beta T cells about two months after transplant.

V was clipped by 6 bases and J by 0 bases; unmatched bases: 2. From germline, CDR1 is MGHRA and CDR2 YSYEKL. This CDR3 region has 15 residues. A library of TCRbeta sequences, prepared with unique molecular identifiers, was generated. TCRdb recomputed calls from the PCR reads with MiXCR, one row per CDR3 protein. The repertoire holds hundreds of thousands of distinct CDR3 sequences, with more than 9% as singletons. This clonotype was seen ten or more times. Its antigen is not identified. The gene calls are TRBV4-1 and TRBJ2-1; 10 bases are shared with TRBD1. Material: peripheral blood, obtained 180 days after TCRalphabeta/CD19-depleted stem cell transplant. This clonotype originated in a male patient between 2 and 10 years old who had a stem cell transplant for chronic granulomatous disease, so the T cells may come from the graft donor. CDR3 region: CASSRTGGSYNEQFF. The CDR3 DNA follows: TGCGCCAGCAGTCGGACAGGGGGCTCCTACAATGAGCAGTTCTTC.